The T cell receptor beta chain described here comes from a study of blood T cell repertoires in COVID-19. Using immunoSEQ multiplex PCR, the repertoire was profiled, and TCRdb retains in-frame clones only, with some absent. The profile shows approximately 70,000 clones, about four fifths of them singletons. Germline CDR1 and CDR2: SEHNR and FQNEAQ (reference sequence). The CDR3 is made up of 15 amino acids. V shed 3 bases, J shed 8 bases, and the junction held 10 bases outside the gene matches. Sequenced material: peripheral blood. The rearrangement uses TRBV7-9 and TRBJ1-2; 9 bases are a match to TRBD1. This clonotype originated in a woman aged 55-75 years with acute or convalescent COVID-19. The DNA for the CDR3 is TGTGCCAGCAGCTTTGATCTCCGGGACAGGGACGGCTACACCTTC. The encoded protein is CASSFDLRDRDGYTF.